These 9 T cell receptor beta chains were all obtained from the same sample, sequenced in a study of blood T cell repertoires in COVID-19. Profiled with immunoSEQ multiplex PCR; TCRdb holds only in-frame clones, not every one. The profile shows about 310,000 clones, about 87% of them singletons. The sample comprised peripheral blood. These receptors were taken from a man in his 70s with acute or convalescent COVID-19.

This sequence joins TRBV2 and TRBJ2-2; D is perhaps TRBD1 (5 bases). Germline V gene lookup returns CDR1 SNHLY and CDR2 FYNNEI. This CDR3 comprises 15 residues. Trimming removed 6 bases from V and 1 base from J, with 12 bases in between. CDR3 bases: TGTGCCAGCAGCAGGGCAGTCATGAACACCGGGGAGCTGTTTTTT. Amino acids: CASSRAVMNTGELFF. Full variable domain (remainder filled in from reference TRBV2 and TRBJ2-2): EPEVTQTPSHQVTQMGQEVILRCVPISNHLYFYWYRQILGQKVEFLVSFYNNEISEKSEIFDDQFSVERPDGSNFTLKIRSTKLEDSAMYFCASSRAVMNTGELFFGEGSRLTVL.

The gene calls are TRBV30 and TRBJ2-1; 13 bases line up with TRBD2. Germline V gene lookup returns CDR1 GTSNPN and CDR2 SVGIG (reference sequence). Germline trimming cut 3 bases from V and 4 bases from J; bases unmatched to any gene: 0. CDR3 length: 14 residues. The CDR3 sequence: CAWRGLAGYNEQFF. Here the CDR3 DNA reads TGTGCCTGGAGGGGACTAGCGGGGTACAATGAGCAGTTCTTC.

This chain uses TRBV3-1 (or the pseudogene TRBV3-2) with TRBJ1-4; a possible D gene is TRBD1 (6 bases). Deletions cut 4 bases from V and 0 bases from J, with 12 bases between. The CDR3 extends over 16 amino acids. Germline V CDR1 and CDR2: LGHDT, YNNKEL (reference sequence). The CDR3: CASSRGTQSTNEKLFF. DNA for the CDR3: TGTGCCAGCAGCCGTGGGACACAATCAACTAATGAAAAACTGTTTTTT.

The gene calls are TRBV19 and TRBJ1-2; D not certain. In germline, CDR1 is LNHDA, CDR2 SQIVND (reference sequence). This CDR3 region has 12 residues. V shed 6 bases and J shed 7 bases, with 12 bases lying between them. DNA for the CDR3: TGTGCCAGTAGCGCCTCGGGAACTGGCTACACCTTC. Amino acids: CASSASGTGYTF.

The V call is TRBV18, the J call TRBJ1-1, with D perhaps matching TRBD1 (5 bases). Germline V gives CDR1 KGHSH, CDR2 LQKENI. V was trimmed by 4 bases and J by 2 bases, leaving 8 bases between them. The CDR3 spans 13 residues. The CDR3 DNA is TGTGCCAGCTCACAGGGGACTAACACTGAAGCTTTCTTT. This sequence encodes CASSQGTNTEAFF.

The chain is built from TRBV21-1 and TRBJ2-2; TRBD2 is the table's D call, not checked against the DNA. TRBV21-1 is classified as a pseudogene. The CDR3 spans 20 residues. The CDR3 DNA reads as TGTGCCAGCAGCAAATTTGTGGAGCTAGCGGGGGTTATCGACACCGGGGAGCTGTTTTTT. Translating it yields CASSKFVELAGVIDTGELFF.

This chain links TRBV5-8 with TRBJ2-7; 7 bases align to TRBD1. CDR3 size: 14 residues. Germline-derived CDR1 and CDR2 are SGHTS and YDEGEE. Unmatched junction bases numbered 3, after V lost 0 bases and J lost 3 bases. The CDR3 DNA reads TGTGCCAGCAGCTTGGGACAGGGAGTCTACGAGCAGTACTTC. It encodes CASSLGQGVYEQYF.

The V gene is TRBV5-1, the J gene TRBJ2-7; 10 bases are shared with TRBD1. The V gene end was trimmed by 0 bases and the J gene end by 3 bases; junction bases not matched to a gene: 6. Germline CDR1 is SGHRS and CDR2 is YFSETQ. This CDR3 has 16 amino acids. The DNA of the CDR3 is TGCGCCAGCAGCTTGGAGGGACAGGGGATCGGCTACGAGCAGTACTTC. Translating it yields CASSLEGQGIGYEQYF.

The chain recombines TRBV10-3 with TRBJ1-5; D gene uncertain. V was clipped by 2 bases and J by 3 bases, with 5 bases between them. The CDR3 contains 13 residues. Germline CDR1 reads ENHRY; CDR2 reads SYGVKD. The CDR3 region is CAISEALNQPQHF. The CDR3 DNA sequence: TGTGCCATCAGTGAGGCACTCAATCAGCCCCAGCATTTT.